Sequencing of this TCR beta chain was carried out in a study of CD8+ T cells in alopecia areata. Study-wide findings and caveats: Affected scalp, especially in alopecia totalis/universalis, had a higher clonality than normal scalp did. Scalp repertoires also include resident alphabeta T cells from normal skin.

RNA extraction was followed by reverse transcription into cDNA, which acted as the sequencing template. Here immunoSEQ multiplex PCR was the method, and the copy in TCRdb shows in-frame clones only, minus some. This table holds around 150,000 clones, less than 65% found once. Points on this clone: Its cognate antigen is unknown.

Trimming cost V 7 bases and J 9 bases, with 1 base left between them. In germline, CDR1 is SNHLY, CDR2 FYNNEI. The CDR3 is 8 residues long. The sequence came from a human donor in good health. The chain combines TRBV2 with TRBJ2-1; D is ambiguous. Source material: CD8+ T cells sorted from blood. CDR3 in DNA: TGTGCCAGCACTGAGCAGTTCTTC. Residues: CASTEQFF.